The text below deals with one T cell receptor (beta chain). Antigen specificity is unknown. Identification of naive CD8+ T cells rested on CD45RO-CCR7+CD27+CD95- status. UMI-labeled TRB cDNA libraries were prepared by 5' RACE. TCRdb re-called the 5' RACE reads; one entry per CDR3 protein, DNA not given. The sample includes tens of thousands of distinct CDR3 sequences. CDR1 is SGHDN, CDR2 FVKESK, per germline. CDR3 length: 15 amino acids. This sample stems from a study of CXCR3-negative and CXCR3-positive naive CD8 T cells. Study observations and caveats: CXCR3-negative naive cells had less hydrophobic TRB CDR3s than did CXCR3-positive naive cells. Fresh PBMCs were used in most assays, and CXCR3 expression partially decreased after cryopreservation. TCR strength was inferred from TRB CDR3 properties, while surface CD5 was comparable between naive subsets.

Sample: naive CXCR3- CD8+ T cells from blood. Regarding subset: CD45RO-CCR7+CD27+CD95- naive CD8+ T cells lacking CXCR3 (TNR3-). The clonotype comes from a human donor in good health. Some clones in this sample may be carry-over from other donors' samples. The V gene is TRBV14, the J gene TRBJ2-7; the TCRdb D gene call, TRBD2, has no DNA to confirm it. CDR3 sequence reads: CASSQAASNVNEQYF. Looking up the rest from reference TRBV14 and TRBJ2-7 gives the full variable domain: EAGVTQFPSHSVIEKGQTVTLRCDPISGHDNLYWYRRVMGKEIKFLLHFVKESKQDESGMPNNRFLAERTGGTYSTLKVQPAELEDSGVYFCASSQAASNVNEQYFGPGTRLTVT.